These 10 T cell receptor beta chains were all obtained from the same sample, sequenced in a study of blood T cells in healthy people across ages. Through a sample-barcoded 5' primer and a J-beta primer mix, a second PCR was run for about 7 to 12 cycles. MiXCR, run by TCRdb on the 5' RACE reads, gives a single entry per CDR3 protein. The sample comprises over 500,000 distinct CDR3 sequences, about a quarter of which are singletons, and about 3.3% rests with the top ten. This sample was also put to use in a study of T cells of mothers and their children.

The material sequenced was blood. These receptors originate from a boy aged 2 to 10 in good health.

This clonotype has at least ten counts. The CDR3 region is CSASPSPGGYNEQFF. As DNA, the CDR3 is TGCAGTGCTAGCCCGTCCCCGGGGGGCTACAATGAGCAGTTCTTC. The genes are TRBV20-1 and TRBJ2-1, with 7 bases lining up with TRBD2. The CDR3 runs 15 residues. Germline V CDR1 and CDR2: DFQATT, SNEGSKA (reference sequence). V shed 3 bases, J shed 3 bases, and the junction held 8 bases outside the gene matches.

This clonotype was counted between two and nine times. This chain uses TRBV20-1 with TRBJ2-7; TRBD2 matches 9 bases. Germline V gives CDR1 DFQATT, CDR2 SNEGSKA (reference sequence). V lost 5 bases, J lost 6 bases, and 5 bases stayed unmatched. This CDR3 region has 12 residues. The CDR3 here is CSALRGGLEQYF. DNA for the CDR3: TGCAGTGCTCTGCGGGGGGGCCTCGAGCAGTACTTC.

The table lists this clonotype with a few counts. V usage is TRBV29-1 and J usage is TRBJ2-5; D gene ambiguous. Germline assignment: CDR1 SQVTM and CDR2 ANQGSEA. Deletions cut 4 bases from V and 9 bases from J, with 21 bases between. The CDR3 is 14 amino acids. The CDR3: CSVGILGGVRSQYF. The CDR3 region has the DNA TGCAGCGTTGGGATCCTGGGCGGAGTCCGTTCCCAGTACTTC.

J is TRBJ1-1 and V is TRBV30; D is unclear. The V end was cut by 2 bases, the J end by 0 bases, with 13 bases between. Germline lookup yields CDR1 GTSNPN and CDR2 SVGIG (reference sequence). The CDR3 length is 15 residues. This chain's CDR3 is CAWSRFTSMNTEAFF. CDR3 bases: TGTGCCTGGAGTCGCTTTACCAGCATGAACACTGAAGCTTTCTTT.

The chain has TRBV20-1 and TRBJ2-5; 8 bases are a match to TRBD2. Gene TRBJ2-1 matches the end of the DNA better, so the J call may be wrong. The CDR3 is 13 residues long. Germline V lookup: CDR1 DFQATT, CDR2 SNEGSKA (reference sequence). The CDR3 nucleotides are TGCAGTGCTAGACGACTAGCGAAGAATGAGCAGTTCTTC. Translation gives CSARRLAKNEQFF.

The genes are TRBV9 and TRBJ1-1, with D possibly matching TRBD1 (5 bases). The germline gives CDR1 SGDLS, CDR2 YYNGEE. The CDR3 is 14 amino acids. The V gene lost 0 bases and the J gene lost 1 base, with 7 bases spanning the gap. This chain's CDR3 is CASSVGGQNTEAFF. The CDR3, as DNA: TGTGCCAGCAGCGTAGGCGGACAGAACACTGAAGCTTTCTTT.

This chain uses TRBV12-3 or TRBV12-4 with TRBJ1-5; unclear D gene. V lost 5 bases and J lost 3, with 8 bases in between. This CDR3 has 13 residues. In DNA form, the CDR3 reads TGTGCCAGCAGTCAGCTCACCAATCAGCCCCAGCATTTT. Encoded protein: CASSQLTNQPQHF.

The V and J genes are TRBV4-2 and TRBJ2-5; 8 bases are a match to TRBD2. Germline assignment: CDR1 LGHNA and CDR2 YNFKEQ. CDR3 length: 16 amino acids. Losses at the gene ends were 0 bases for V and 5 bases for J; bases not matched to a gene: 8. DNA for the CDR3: TGTGCCAGCAGCCAAGAGACCCAGCGGGGGTTCGAGACCCAGTACTTC. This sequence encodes CASSQETQRGFETQYF.

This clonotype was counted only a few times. CDR3 DNA: TGCAGTGCGAGGACTAGCGGGACGACAGATACGCAGTATTTT. Residues: CSARTSGTTDTQYF. The chain recombines TRBV20-1 with TRBJ2-3, with TRBD2 matching 12 bases. Germline V gene lookup returns CDR1 DFQATT and CDR2 SNEGSKA (reference sequence). The CDR3 spans 14 residues. V lost 6 bases and J lost 3; bases outside the gene matches: 4.

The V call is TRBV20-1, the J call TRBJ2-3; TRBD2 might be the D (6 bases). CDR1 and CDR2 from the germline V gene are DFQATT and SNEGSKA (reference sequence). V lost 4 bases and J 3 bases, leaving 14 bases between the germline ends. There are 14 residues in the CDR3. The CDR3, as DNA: TGCAGTGCTACCGGGACTTTGGGTACAGATACGCAGTATTTT. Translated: CSATGTLGTDTQYF.